Described below is a single T cell receptor (beta chain) sequence and its context. Sample-barcoded 5' priming and a J-beta primer mix drove a second PCR of roughly 6 to 12 cycles. TCRdb reprocessed the 5' RACE reads with MiXCR, giving one entry per CDR3 protein. The repertoire includes 1.5 million to 2 million distinct CDR3 sequences, around 42% of them detected once, and 20% to 25% sits in the top ten. This entry is derived from a study of blood T cells in healthy people across ages. Looked up from germline, CDR1 is LGHNA and CDR2 is YSLEER. V was trimmed by 3 bases and J by 1 base, leaving 22 bases between them. This CDR3 has 19 residues.

Sequenced material: blood. This sequence was found in a human donor in good health. This chain joins TRBV4-3 and TRBJ1-5, with D possibly matching TRBD1 (6 bases). This CDR3 reads CASSQVFDRHGRSNQPQHF. CDR3 bases: TGCGCCAGCAGCCAGGTATTCGACAGGCATGGGAGGAGCAATCAGCCCCAGCATTTT.